This T cell receptor beta chain emerged from a study of T cells in Graves' hyperthyroidism and ophthalmopathy. General study points: Blood also carried most thyroid clonotypes expanded above 0.001.

Amplification of TCR beta CDR3 regions used RNA as the template. The HTBI set primed first-round TCR CDR3 RT-PCR. TCRdb ran MiXCR on the multiplex PCR reads and lists one entry per CDR3 protein. The table shows roughly 180,000 distinct CDR3 sequences, with about a sixth occurring only once. Those with hyperthyroidism were 18 to 65 years old, newly diagnosed, and ill for under 2 months. The source of the PBMCs was less than 12 ml of fresh peripheral blood. In its sample, this clonotype was seen many times. Its antigen is still unknown. V lost 9 bases and J 0 bases, leaving 12 bases between the germline ends. CDR3 length equals 14 residues. In germline, CDR1 is MNHNS, CDR2 SASEGT.

The V call is TRBV6-1, the J call TRBJ1-5, with D uncertain. The sequenced material came from blood. The TCR sequence derives from a woman aged 50 to 60 with Graves' hyperthyroidism. DNA for the CDR3: TGTGCCAGTAATATAGAGGTTAGCAATCAGCCCCAGCATTTT. Its protein is CASNIEVSNQPQHF.